The sequence of this TCR beta chain was determined in a study of regulatory T cells in long-lasting Graves disease. This CDR3 has 14 residues. The germline CDR1 and CDR2 sequences are MDHEN and SYDVKM. For this clonotype: Given the absence of the conserved phenylalanine or tryptophan at the CDR3 end, a read error is likely.

In building TCR beta libraries, iRepertoire HTBI primers were used together with Arm-PCR of CDR3 regions. TCRdb re-analysed the multiplex PCR reads in MiXCR, keeping a single row per CDR3 protein. The data hold some 420,000 distinct CDR3 sequences, with under 25% observed a single time. As for time point: persistent/refractory GD, antithyroid drugs over 5 years with positive TRAb. The TCR library used RNA extracted from PBMCs. Sequencing used peripheral blood mononuclear cells (PBMCs), obtained when the disease was refractory, from a patient treated with antithyroid drugs. This rearrangement joins TRBV28 to TRBJ1-1, with TRBD1 identical over 9 bases. This receptor was obtained from a female donor with Graves disease. CDR3 in DNA: TGTGCCAGCAGCACCGGGACAGGGAACATTGAAGCTTTCCTT. Its translation is CASSTGTGNIEAFL.